The rows below give T cell receptor beta chains drawn from one sample of a study of blood T cell repertoires in COVID-19. Sequenced by immunoSEQ multiplex PCR; TCRdb stores in-frame clones only, minus some. The sample lists fewer than 350,000 clones; 75% to 85% were seen once. Input material: peripheral blood. These receptors were collected from a human donor in a cohort sampled during active COVID-19. The CDR3 runs from the conserved cysteine through the conserved F or W. Each record gives: J gene, clone size, D gene, CDR3 length, V gene, CDR3 protein, CDR3 DNA. A D gene is named only where the DNA matches it firmly. Clone size is given for some rows only: seen once, a few or many times, or a class if the clone is expanded.

j_call: TRBJ2-7; clone_size: -; d_call: -; cdr3_length: 18; v_call: TRBV6-1; cdr3_aa: CASSEVGSGLSNPYEQYF; cdr3_nt: TGTGCCAGCAGTGAAGTCGGCAGTGGGCTTTCCAATCCCTACGAGCAGTACTTC
j_call: TRBJ1-2; clone_size: -; d_call: TRBD1; cdr3_length: 16; v_call: TRBV5-1; cdr3_aa: CASSLSSGTAYYGYTF; cdr3_nt: TGCGCCAGCAGCTTAAGTTCCGGGACAGCTTACTATGGCTACACCTTC
j_call: TRBJ2-2; clone_size: -; d_call: TRBD1; cdr3_length: 15; v_call: TRBV6-4; cdr3_aa: CASSMGQGSTGELFF; cdr3_nt: TGTGCCAGCAGTATGGGACAGGGAAGCACCGGGGAGCTGTTTTTT
j_call: TRBJ2-1; clone_size: -; d_call: TRBD2; cdr3_length: 15; v_call: TRBV5-1; cdr3_aa: CASSSSGGSYNEQFF; cdr3_nt: TGCGCCAGCAGCAGTAGCGGGGGATCCTACAATGAGCAGTTCTTC
j_call: TRBJ2-3; clone_size: -; d_call: -; cdr3_length: 14; v_call: TRBV7-9; cdr3_aa: CASSFRGASDTQYF; cdr3_nt: TGTGCCAGCAGCTTTCGGGGGGCATCAGATACGCAGTATTTT
j_call: TRBJ2-7; clone_size: -; d_call: -; cdr3_length: 13; v_call: TRBV18; cdr3_aa: CASSPPDTNEQYF; cdr3_nt: TGTGCCAGCTCACCACCGGATACTAACGAGCAGTACTTC
j_call: TRBJ2-3; clone_size: -; d_call: TRBD2; cdr3_length: 15; v_call: TRBV19; cdr3_aa: CASSRLAGSTDTQYF; cdr3_nt: TGTGCCAGTAGTCGGCTAGCGGGGAGCACAGATACGCAGTATTTT
j_call: TRBJ2-5; clone_size: -; d_call: TRBD1; cdr3_length: 16; v_call: TRBV7-9; cdr3_aa: CASSPSGTGKQETQYF; cdr3_nt: TGTGCCAGCAGCCCTTCCGGGACAGGGAAACAAGAGACCCAGTACTTC
j_call: TRBJ1-2; clone_size: -; d_call: -; cdr3_length: 13; v_call: TRBV12-3/TRBV12-4; cdr3_aa: CASTWGQGGGYTF; cdr3_nt: TGTGCCAGCACCTGGGGTCAGGGAGGCGGCTACACCTTC
j_call: TRBJ1-3; clone_size: -; d_call: -; cdr3_length: 16; v_call: TRBV6-1; cdr3_aa: CASSELFRASGNTIYF; cdr3_nt: TGTGCCAGCAGTGAACTATTCAGGGCGTCTGGAAACACCATATATTTT
j_call: TRBJ1-4; clone_size: once; d_call: -; cdr3_length: 13; v_call: TRBV6-5; cdr3_aa: CAIMDRGNEKLFF; cdr3_nt: TGTGCCATCATGGACCGGGGTAATGAAAAACTGTTTTTT
j_call: TRBJ1-1; clone_size: -; d_call: -; cdr3_length: 15; v_call: TRBV18; cdr3_aa: CASSPKELQGTEAFF; cdr3_nt: TGTGCCAGCTCACCGAAAGAGCTTCAGGGCACTGAAGCTTTCTTT
j_call: TRBJ2-7; clone_size: -; d_call: TRBD1; cdr3_length: 13; v_call: TRBV30; cdr3_aa: CAGSGTGKSEQYF; cdr3_nt: TGTGCCGGCTCCGGGACAGGCAAGTCGGAGCAGTACTTC
j_call: TRBJ1-2; clone_size: -; d_call: -; cdr3_length: 16; v_call: TRBV7-2; cdr3_aa: CASSLEVRTQNYGYTF; cdr3_nt: TGTGCCAGCAGCTTAGAGGTCCGGACACAGAACTATGGCTACACCTTC
j_call: TRBJ2-2; clone_size: once; d_call: -; cdr3_length: 11; v_call: TRBV30; cdr3_aa: CAWTGAGELFF; cdr3_nt: TGTGCCTGGACGGGGGCCGGGGAGCTGTTTTTT
j_call: TRBJ2-2; clone_size: -; d_call: TRBD1; cdr3_length: 15; v_call: TRBV24-1; cdr3_aa: CATTQTGGRTGELFF; cdr3_nt: TGTGCCACCACCCAGACAGGGGGACGGACCGGGGAGCTGTTTTTT
j_call: TRBJ1-6; clone_size: -; d_call: -; cdr3_length: 15; v_call: TRBV6-5; cdr3_aa: CASLGEGVYNSPLHF; cdr3_nt: TGTGCCAGCTTAGGGGAAGGGGTCTATAATTCACCCCTCCACTTT
j_call: TRBJ2-7; clone_size: -; d_call: -; cdr3_length: 13; v_call: TRBV30; cdr3_aa: CAWSVQAGNEQYF; cdr3_nt: TGTGCCTGGAGTGTACAGGCAGGGAACGAGCAGTACTTC
j_call: TRBJ2-2; clone_size: -; d_call: -; cdr3_length: 18; v_call: TRBV3-1/TRBV3-2; cdr3_aa: CASSQGRWGTPNTGELFF; cdr3_nt: TGTGCCAGCAGCCAAGGAAGGTGGGGGACACCGAACACCGGGGAGCTGTTTTTT
j_call: TRBJ2-2; clone_size: -; d_call: -; cdr3_length: 17; v_call: TRBV9; cdr3_aa: CASSVVSLGLNTGELFF; cdr3_nt: TGTGCCAGCAGCGTAGTCTCCTTGGGCTTGAACACCGGGGAGCTGTTTTTT
j_call: TRBJ2-3; clone_size: -; d_call: TRBD1; cdr3_length: 14; v_call: TRBV18; cdr3_aa: CASSPDRGTDTQYF; cdr3_nt: TGTGCCAGCTCACCCGACAGGGGGACAGATACGCAGTATTTT
j_call: TRBJ1-5; clone_size: -; d_call: -; cdr3_length: 14; v_call: TRBV27; cdr3_aa: CASSLLGHQEPQHF; cdr3_nt: TGTGCCAGCAGTTTATTGGGACATCAAGAGCCCCAGCATTTT
j_call: TRBJ1-5; clone_size: -; d_call: -; cdr3_length: 15; v_call: TRBV24-1; cdr3_aa: CATSDTQGKNQPQHF; cdr3_nt: TGTGCCACCAGTGATACCCAGGGAAAGAATCAGCCCCAGCATTTT
j_call: TRBJ1-5; clone_size: once; d_call: -; cdr3_length: 14; v_call: TRBV7-2; cdr3_aa: CASSSGLENQPQHF; cdr3_nt: TGTGCCAGCAGCTCGGGACTCGAGAATCAGCCCCAGCATTTT
j_call: TRBJ2-7; clone_size: -; d_call: -; cdr3_length: 13; v_call: TRBV6-5; cdr3_aa: CASRKGATYEQYF; cdr3_nt: TGTGCCAGCAGAAAAGGGGCGACCTACGAGCAGTACTTC
j_call: TRBJ2-2; clone_size: once; d_call: -; cdr3_length: 16; v_call: TRBV24-1; cdr3_aa: CATSDLAESNTGELFF; cdr3_nt: TGTGCCACCAGTGATTTGGCCGAGTCGAACACCGGGGAGCTGTTTTTT
j_call: TRBJ2-3; clone_size: -; d_call: -; cdr3_length: 12; v_call: TRBV18; cdr3_aa: CASSLQGDTQYF; cdr3_nt: TGTGCCAGCTCCCTTCAGGGAGATACGCAGTATTTT
j_call: TRBJ1-2; clone_size: -; d_call: -; cdr3_length: 15; v_call: TRBV4-1; cdr3_aa: CASSQDLGQLYGYTF; cdr3_nt: TGCGCCAGCAGCCAAGATCTGGGGCAGCTCTATGGCTACACCTTC
j_call: TRBJ2-1; clone_size: once; d_call: TRBD1; cdr3_length: 17; v_call: TRBV10-1; cdr3_aa: CASSDRLGDRGHNEQFF; cdr3_nt: TGCGCCAGCAGTGATCGTCTGGGGGACAGGGGTCACAATGAGCAGTTCTTC
j_call: TRBJ2-3; clone_size: -; d_call: TRBD2; cdr3_length: 16; v_call: TRBV9; cdr3_aa: CASSPSGRGLADTQYF; cdr3_nt: TGTGCCAGCAGCCCATCGGGGCGGGGGTTGGCAGATACGCAGTATTTT
j_call: TRBJ1-2; clone_size: -; d_call: TRBD1; cdr3_length: 15; v_call: TRBV28; cdr3_aa: CASSSGDKTGVGYTF; cdr3_nt: TGTGCCAGCAGCTCTGGGGACAAAACAGGGGTCGGCTACACCTTC